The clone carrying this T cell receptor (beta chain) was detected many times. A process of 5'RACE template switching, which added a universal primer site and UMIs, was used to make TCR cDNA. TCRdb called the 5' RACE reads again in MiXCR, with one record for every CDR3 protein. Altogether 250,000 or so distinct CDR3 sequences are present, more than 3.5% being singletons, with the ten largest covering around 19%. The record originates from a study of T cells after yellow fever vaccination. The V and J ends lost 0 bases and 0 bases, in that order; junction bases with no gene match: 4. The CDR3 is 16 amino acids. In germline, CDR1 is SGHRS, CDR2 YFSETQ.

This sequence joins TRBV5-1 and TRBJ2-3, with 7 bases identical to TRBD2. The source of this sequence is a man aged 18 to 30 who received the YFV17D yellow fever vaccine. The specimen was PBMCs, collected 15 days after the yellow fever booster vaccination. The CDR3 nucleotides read TGCGCCAGCAGCTTGGGAAGCGGGGCTAGCACAGATACGCAGTATTTT. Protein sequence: CASSLGSGASTDTQYF.